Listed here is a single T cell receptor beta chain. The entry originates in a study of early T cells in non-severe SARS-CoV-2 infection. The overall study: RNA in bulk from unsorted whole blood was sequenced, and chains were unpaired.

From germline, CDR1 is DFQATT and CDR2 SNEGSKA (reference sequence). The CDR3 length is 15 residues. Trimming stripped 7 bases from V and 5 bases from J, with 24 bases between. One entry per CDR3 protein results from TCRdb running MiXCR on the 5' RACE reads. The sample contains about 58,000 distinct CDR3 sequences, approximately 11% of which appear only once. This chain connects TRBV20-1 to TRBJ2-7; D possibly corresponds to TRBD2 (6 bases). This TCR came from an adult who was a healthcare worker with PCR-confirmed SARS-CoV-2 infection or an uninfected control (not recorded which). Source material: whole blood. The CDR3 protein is CSGTARSRGADEQYF. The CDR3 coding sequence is TGCAGTGGGACCGCTAGGTCGCGCGGGGCGGACGAGCAGTACTTC.